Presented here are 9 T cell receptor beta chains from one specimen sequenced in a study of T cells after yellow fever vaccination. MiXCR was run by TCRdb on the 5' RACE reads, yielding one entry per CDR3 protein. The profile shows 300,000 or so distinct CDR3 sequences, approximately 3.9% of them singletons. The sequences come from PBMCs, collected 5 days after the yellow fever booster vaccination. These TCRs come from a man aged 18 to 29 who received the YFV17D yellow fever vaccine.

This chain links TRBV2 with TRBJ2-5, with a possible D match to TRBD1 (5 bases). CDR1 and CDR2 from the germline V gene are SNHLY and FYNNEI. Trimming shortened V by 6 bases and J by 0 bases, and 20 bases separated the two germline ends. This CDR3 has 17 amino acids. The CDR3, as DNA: TGTGCCAGCAGGGAGACCCTGACAGCCCGATACCAAGAGACCCAGTACTTC. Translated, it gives CASRETLTARYQETQYF.

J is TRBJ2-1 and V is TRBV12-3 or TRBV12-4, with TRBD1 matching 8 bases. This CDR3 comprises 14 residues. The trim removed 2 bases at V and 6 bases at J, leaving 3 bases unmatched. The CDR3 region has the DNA TGTGCCAGCAGTTTAACGGACAGGGCCAATGAGCAGTTCTTC. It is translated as CASSLTDRANEQFF.

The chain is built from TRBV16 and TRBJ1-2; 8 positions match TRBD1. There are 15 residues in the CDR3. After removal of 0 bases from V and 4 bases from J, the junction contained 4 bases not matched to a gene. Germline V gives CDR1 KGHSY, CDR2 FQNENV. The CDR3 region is CASSQSPTGGYGYTF. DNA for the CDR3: TGTGCCAGCAGCCAATCGCCCACAGGGGGCTATGGCTACACCTTC.

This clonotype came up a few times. CDR3 sequence (DNA): TGCAGCGTTGAGGGAAATGAAGCTTTCTTT. Its protein product is CSVEGNEAFF. The rearrangement uses TRBV29-1 and TRBJ1-1; unclear D gene. V was cut by 3 bases and J by 7 bases, with 6 bases left in between. This CDR3 region has 10 residues. Per the germline V gene, CDR1 is SQVTM and CDR2 is ANQGSEA. Based on the CDR3 plus reference TRBV29-1 and TRBJ1-1, the full variable domain is SAVISQKPSRDICQRGTSLTIQCQVDSQVTMMFWYRQQPGQSLTLIATANQGSEATYESGFVIDKFPISRPNLTFSTLTVSNMSPEDSSIYLCSVEGNEAFFGQGTRLTVV.

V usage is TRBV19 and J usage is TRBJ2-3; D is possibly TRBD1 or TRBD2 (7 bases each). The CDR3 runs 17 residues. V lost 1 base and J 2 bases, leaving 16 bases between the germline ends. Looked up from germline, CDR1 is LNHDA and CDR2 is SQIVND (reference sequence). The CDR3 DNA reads TGTGCCAGTAGTATAGGACAGGGCGGGGGAGTCACAGATACGCAGTATTTT. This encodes CASSIGQGGGVTDTQYF.

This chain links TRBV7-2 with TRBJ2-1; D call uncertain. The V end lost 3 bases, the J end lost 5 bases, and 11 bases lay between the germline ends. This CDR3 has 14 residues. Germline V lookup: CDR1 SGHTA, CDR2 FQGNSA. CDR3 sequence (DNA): TGTGCCAGCAGCTTCCTCACACCCAACAATGAGCAGTTCTTC. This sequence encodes CASSFLTPNNEQFF. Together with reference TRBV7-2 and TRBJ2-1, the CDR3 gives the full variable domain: GAGVSQSPSNKVTEKGKDVELRCDPISGHTALYWYRQSLGQGLEFLIYFQGNSAPDKSGLPSDRFSAERTGGSVSTLTIQRTQQEDSAVYLCASSFLTPNNEQFFGPGTRLTVL.

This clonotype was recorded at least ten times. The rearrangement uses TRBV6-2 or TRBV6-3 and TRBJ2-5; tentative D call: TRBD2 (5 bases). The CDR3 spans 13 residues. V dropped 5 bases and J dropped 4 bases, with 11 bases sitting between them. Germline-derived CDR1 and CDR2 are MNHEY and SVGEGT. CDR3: CASSDLAGETQYF. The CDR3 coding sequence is TGTGCCAGCAGTGACCTTGCGGGAGAGACCCAGTACTTC.

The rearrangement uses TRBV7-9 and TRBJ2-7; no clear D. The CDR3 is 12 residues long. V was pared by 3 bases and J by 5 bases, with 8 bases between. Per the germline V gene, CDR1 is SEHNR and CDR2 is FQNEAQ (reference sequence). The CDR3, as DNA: TGTGCCAGCAGCTTCCCGGGCCACGAGCAGTACTTC. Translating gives CASSFPGHEQYF.

CDR3 loop: CASSKLSGPPGYGYTF. Written as DNA, the CDR3 is TGTGCCAGCAGTAAGCTATCAGGACCTCCCGGATATGGCTACACCTTC. The rearrangement uses TRBV6-5 and TRBJ1-2, with D unclear. V dropped 5 bases and J dropped 5 bases, with 21 bases sitting between them. Germline CDR1 is MNHEY and CDR2 is SVGAGI. The CDR3 contains 16 residues.